What follows are 13 T cell receptor beta chains derived from one specimen sequenced in a study of blood T cell repertoires in COVID-19. Clones were read by immunoSEQ multiplex PCR, and TCRdb kept only the in-frame ones, dropping some. The sample lists about 41,000 clones, approximately 90% occurring once. The sample taken for sequencing was peripheral blood. The receptors derive from a human donor in a cohort sampled during active COVID-19.

Worth noting for this clone: Other nucleotide sequences from this sample produce the same CDR3. The rearrangement joins TRBV28 to TRBJ1-5, with D possibly matching TRBD1 (6 bases). This CDR3 is 16 amino acids long. CDR1 and CDR2 (germline): MDHEN, SYDVKM. Deletions cut 3 bases from V and 5 bases from J, with 17 bases between. The CDR3 protein is CASSFMGEGGDQPQHF. The CDR3 nucleotides are TGTGCCAGCAGTTTTATGGGGGAGGGGGGTGATCAGCCCCAGCATTTT.

V gene TRBV2 combines with J gene TRBJ2-1; 8 bases align to TRBD1. In germline, CDR1 is SNHLY, CDR2 FYNNEI. V lost 6 bases, J lost 14 bases, and 15 bases stayed unmatched. CDR3 length: 14 residues. The CDR3, as DNA: TGTGCCAGCAGAAGAACTTATACAGGGGGTCGTAAGTTCTTC. Translated: CASRRTYTGGRKFF.

The chain links TRBV4-1 to TRBJ2-1; no reliable D call. The CDR3 totals 15 residues. Germline values: CDR1 MGHRA, CDR2 YSYEKL. Trimming took 0 bases from V and 3 from J, leaving 9 bases between them. CDR3 bases: TGCGCCAGCAGCCAAGAATTCGTTAGCTACAATGAGCAGTTCTTC. The encoded protein is CASSQEFVSYNEQFF.

Worth noting for this clone: The junction and the germline gene differ at one end; a read error may be behind it. Here the CDR3 DNA reads TGTGCCAGCAGCCAAGATTTTGACAGTAGCTATCAGCCCCAGCATTTT. Its protein is CASSQDFDSSYQPQHF. The rearrangement joins TRBV4-2 to TRBJ1-5; perhaps TRBD1 as D (5 bases). The length of the CDR3 is 16 residues. In germline, CDR1 is LGHNA, CDR2 YNFKEQ.

V is TRBV6-5 and J is TRBJ2-1, with 10 bases fitting TRBD2. The CDR3 runs to 14 residues. Trimming cost V 5 bases and J 10 bases; bases outside gene matches: 8. Germline loops: CDR1 MNHEY, CDR2 SVGAGI. The CDR3 is CASSPPSGRAEQFF. The CDR3 nucleotides read TGTGCCAGCAGTCCTCCCAGCGGGAGGGCAGAGCAGTTCTTC.

V gene TRBV18 combines with J gene TRBJ2-1; TRBD2 aligns across 14 bases. The CDR3 has 16 residues. CDR1 is KGHSH and CDR2 is LQKENI in the germline V gene. J lost 10 bases, V lost 6 bases, and 11 bases had no gene match. CDR3 coding DNA: TGTGCCAGCTCGAAAGGGACTAGCGGGAGTCATAGGGAGCAGTTCTTC. Translation gives CASSKGTSGSHREQFF.

This chain connects TRBV5-1 to TRBJ2-5; 9 bases fit TRBD2. CDR1 SGHRS and CDR2 YFSETQ come from the germline V gene. The CDR3 totals 15 residues. Trimming took 0 bases from V and 4 from J; bases not matched to a gene: 4. The CDR3 DNA reads as TGCGCCAGCAGCTTGGCCGCTAGCGGGACAGAGACCCAGTACTTC. Translating gives CASSLAASGTETQYF.

The chain joins TRBV28 to TRBJ2-7; 9 nucleotides line up with TRBD2. Trimming removed 4 bases from V and 0 bases from J; junction bases left unmatched: 7. The germline V gene has CDR1 MDHEN and CDR2 SYDVKM. The length of the CDR3 is 16 residues. CDR3 sequence reads: CASSSLAGESSYEQYF. The CDR3 region has the DNA TGTGCCAGCAGTTCCTTAGCGGGAGAGAGCTCCTACGAGCAGTACTTC.

This sequence joins TRBV11-3 and TRBJ2-1; 8 bases are shared with TRBD2. Germline V lookup: CDR1 SGHNT, CDR2 YENEEA. The trim removed 5 bases at V and 0 bases at J, leaving 3 bases unmatched. There are 15 residues in the CDR3. The CDR3: CASSPLAGSYNEQFF. CDR3 coding DNA: TGTGCCAGCAGCCCGCTAGCGGGCTCCTACAATGAGCAGTTCTTC.

This clone was picked up one time. The chain joins TRBV29-1 to TRBJ2-1, with TRBD1 as a possible D gene (6 bases). Germline values: CDR1 SQVTM, CDR2 ANQGSEA. This CDR3 comprises 12 residues. Deletions cut 7 bases from V and 6 bases from J, with 13 bases between. The CDR3 loop is CSAQTGANEQFF. The CDR3 nucleotides read TGCAGCGCCCAGACAGGCGCCAATGAGCAGTTCTTC.

This clone was detected only once. The V gene is TRBV6-1, the J gene TRBJ2-1, with TRBD1 as a possible D gene (6 bases). Trimming stripped 1 base from V and 0 bases from J, with 13 bases between. The CDR3 loop spans 17 amino acids. The germline V gene encodes CDR1 MNHNS and CDR2 SASEGT. In nucleotides, the CDR3 is TGTGCCAGCAGTGAAGAGGCCAGGGGACACTCCTACAATGAGCAGTTCTTC. As protein: CASSEEARGHSYNEQFF.

This sequence joins TRBV19 and TRBJ1-5; 7 bases are shared with TRBD1. The V gene's germline CDR1 is LNHDA and CDR2 SQIVND (reference sequence). The CDR3 has 13 residues. The trim removed 7 bases at V and 7 bases at J, leaving 7 bases unmatched. CDR3 residues: CASTPTGSQPQHF. The CDR3, as DNA: TGTGCCAGTACCCCGACAGGGAGCCAGCCCCAGCATTTT.

A note on this clone: At one end, the junction sequence differs from germline, possibly due to a read error. The chain couples TRBV5-1 to TRBJ1-3, with D possibly TRBD1 on 5 matching bases. The CDR3 loop spans 14 amino acids. CDR1 and CDR2 (germline): SGHRS, YFSETQ. The chain's CDR3 is CASSLAGYGNTIYF. For the CDR3, the DNA is TGCGCCAGCAGTTTGGCAGGGTACGGAAACACCATATATTTT.